These T cell receptor beta chains were read from a single sample in a study of tumor-infiltrating lymphocytes in oesophageal squamous cell carcinoma. TCRdb re-called the PCR reads through MiXCR, storing one row per CDR3 protein. The data show around 11,000 distinct CDR3 sequences, around 50% seen once. The sequencing input was esophageal tumor tissue. The receptors here all came from a male donor with esophageal squamous cell carcinoma. CDR3s include the opening cysteine and the closing phenylalanine or tryptophan. The order of the fields is CDR3 length, clone size, J gene, V gene, D gene, CDR3 DNA, CDR3 protein. The D gene is left open where the match is weak. Not all rows give a size; the values are once, few, many and, for expanded clones, a class.

17 | once | TRBJ2-5 | TRBV24-1 | - | TGTGCCACCAGTGGAAGCGGAGGGGGACGCGGGTACAATGAGCAGTACTTC | CATSGSGGGRGYNEQYF
11 | - | TRBJ2-5 | TRBV12-5 | - | TGTGCTAGTGGTTTGTCTGGGGAGCTGTATTTT | CASGLSGELYF
15 | - | TRBJ2-1 | TRBV7-9 | - | TGTGCCAGCAGCTTCCGGGACAGCGGGGACTATGAGCAGTTCTTC | CASSFRDSGDYEQFF
13 | - | TRBJ2-7 | TRBV7-2 | - | TGTGCCAGCAGCCTAGGGGCGCGTTACGAGCAGTACTTC | CASSLGARYEQYF
13 | - | TRBJ2-1 | TRBV7-9 | - | TGTGCCAGCAGCTGGGACTCCAACAATGAGCAGTTCTTC | CASSWDSNNEQFF
13 | - | TRBJ1-2 | TRBV6-8 | - | TGTGCCAGCAGTGGCGGGCGTGGCTATGGCTACACCTTC | CASSGGRGYGYTF
13 | - | TRBJ2-1 | TRBV28 | - | TGTGCCAGCAGTTTGGGGAGGTCGGGTGAGCAGTTCTTC | CASSLGRSGEQFF
16 | - | TRBJ2-3 | TRBV7-3 | TRBD2 | TGTGCCAGCAGCCGGGGACTAGCGGGTCGCACAGATACGCAGTATTTT | CASSRGLAGRTDTQYF
11 | - | TRBJ2-1 | TRBV7-3 | - | TGTGCCAGCAGCCCCGGGAATGAGCAGTTCTTC | CASSPGNEQFF
12 | once | TRBJ2-7 | TRBV10-3 | - | TGTGCCATCAGGACGGGGAACAATGAGCAGTACTTC | CAIRTGNNEQYF
16 | - | TRBJ2-7 | TRBV7-8 | TRBD2 | TGTGCCAGCGGAACCCATCGTACTAGCGGGGGGTACGAGCAGTACTTC | CASGTHRTSGGYEQYF
17 | - | TRBJ2-5 | TRBV6-1 | TRBD1 | TGTGCCAGCAGCAAATTTCGACAGGGGGCCGGGGCGGAGACCCAGTACTTC | CASSKFRQGAGAETQYF
15 | - | TRBJ2-3 | TRBV7-2 | - | TGTGCCAGCAGCTTAGAGAAGTCACGCGCAGATACGCAGTATTTT | CASSLEKSRADTQYF
14 | - | TRBJ2-2 | TRBV12-3/TRBV12-4 | TRBD2 | TGTGCCAGCAGTTTTGGCGCCGGGGGGGGGGAGCTGTTTTTT | CASSFGAGGGELFF
15 | many | TRBJ2-2 | TRBV5-1 | - | TGCGCCAGCAGCCCAACCCGGACAGTTTACGGGGAGCTGTTTTTT | CASSPTRTVYGELFF
15 | - | TRBJ2-1 | TRBV7-2 | TRBD1 | TGTGCCAGCAGCTACGACAGGGGGCAATACAATGAGCAGTTCTTC | CASSYDRGQYNEQFF
13 | - | TRBJ2-1 | TRBV7-6 | - | TGTGCCAGCAGCTCCCAACAGGCAAATGAGCAGTTCTTC | CASSSQQANEQFF
19 | - | TRBJ2-1 | TRBV7-2 | TRBD2 | TGTGCCAGCAGCCTCTGGACTAGCGGGATTAACTCTGGGGACAATGAGCAGTTCTTC | CASSLWTSGINSGDNEQFF
14 | - | TRBJ1-4 | TRBV28 | - | TGTGCCAGCAGTCCACTAACAGGGAATGAAAAACTGTTTTTT | CASSPLTGNEKLFF
14 | medium-sized | TRBJ1-5 | TRBV6-1 | - | TGTGCCAGCAGTTCCTCAGGGCACAATCAGCCCCAGCATTTT | CASSSSGHNQPQHF
14 | - | TRBJ2-1 | TRBV10-1 | - | TGCGCCAGCAGTGATGGCGCGACGGGACTTCGGCAGTTCTTC | CASSDGATGLRQFF
15 | once | TRBJ2-3 | TRBV10-3 | - | TGTGCCATCAGTGAGTCGGGGGTAAGGACAGATACGCAGTATTTT | CAISESGVRTDTQYF
15 | - | TRBJ2-3 | TRBV7-8 | - | TGTGCCAGCAGCTTGGGGGAAGGGATCGAGTTTACGCAGTATTTT | CASSLGEGIEFTQYF
15 | few | TRBJ2-5 | TRBV7-2 | - | TGTGCCAGCAGCGCAAGTCGACAACTCCAAGAGACCCAGTACTTC | CASSASRQLQETQYF
15 | - | TRBJ2-7 | TRBV28 | TRBD1 | TGTGCCACCCACCAACAACAGGGGAATCCCTACGAGCAGTACTTC | CATHQQQGNPYEQYF
14 | many | TRBJ1-1 | TRBV5-1 | - | TGCGCCAGCAGCTGGGGGGGGAGAAACACTGAAGCTTTCTTT | CASSWGGRNTEAFF
14 | - | TRBJ2-5 | TRBV7-6 | TRBD1 | TGTGCCAGCAGCTTTGCGACAGGGTCAGAGACCCAGTACTTC | CASSFATGSETQYF
15 | - | TRBJ2-1 | TRBV7-3 | - | TGTGCCAGCAGCCCCGTGGCTAGCGCCTACAATGAGCAGTTCTTC | CASSPVASAYNEQFF
14 | - | TRBJ1-6 | TRBV12-3/TRBV12-4 | TRBD1 | TGTGCCAGCAGCCCGGGACAGGGGGAGGGGACCCAGTACTTT | CASSPGQGEGTQYF
16 | - | TRBJ2-1 | TRBV7-7 | TRBD1 | TGTGCTAGCAGCTTGGGTCCGGGACAGGGTGTTAATGAGCAGTTCTTC | CASSLGPGQGVNEQFF
18 | - | TRBJ2-1 | TRBV6-1 | - | TGTGCCAGCAGTGAAGCAGGTATAGGGCTAAGCTCCTACAATGAGCAGTTCTTC | CASSEAGIGLSSYNEQFF
16 | - | TRBJ2-6 | TRBV7-4 | - | TGTGCCAGCAGCTTTACAGTCCCTGGTGGGGCCAACGTCCTGACTTTC | CASSFTVPGGANVLTF
14 | - | TRBJ2-7 | TRBV2 | - | TGTGCCAGCAGGGCCCAGGGACCCGGGGGATGGCAGTACTTC | CASRAQGPGGWQYF
15 | - | TRBJ2-1 | TRBV11-2 | TRBD2 | TGTGCCAGCAGCTTCCGACTAGCGGGGTACAATGAGCAGTTCTTC | CASSFRLAGYNEQFF
14 | medium-sized | TRBJ2-7 | TRBV15 | - | TGTGCCACCAGCAGCGAGGGGGTAAGCTACGAGCAGTACTTC | CATSSEGVSYEQYF
15 | many | TRBJ2-1 | TRBV28 | TRBD2 | TGTGCCAGCAGAAAACTCGGTGGCGGGGGTAATGAGCAGTTCTTC | CASRKLGGGGNEQFF
14 | - | TRBJ2-7 | TRBV2 | TRBD1 | TGTGCCAGCAGTGCCGGGACAGGAACCTACGAGCAGTACTTC | CASSAGTGTYEQYF
20 | - | TRBJ2-3 | TRBV19 | - | TGTGCCAGTAGTAAAGACGGAGCCTTCAATCCCCAGGGGAGGGGTGATCTGCAGTATTTT | CASSKDGAFNPQGRGDLQYF
14 | few | TRBJ2-5 | TRBV30 | - | TGTGCCTGGAGCTCGGGGAGTGGAGGGGAGACCCAGTACTTC | CAWSSGSGGETQYF
15 | - | TRBJ1-5 | TRBV4-3 | - | TGCGCCAGCAGCCAAGATACGAAGGAATTGCAGCCCCAGCATTTT | CASSQDTKELQPQHF
15 | large | TRBJ2-7 | TRBV11-2 | TRBD2 | TGTGCCAGCAGCAACGCGTTAGCGGGAGCCCACGAGCAGTACTTC | CASSNALAGAHEQYF
15 | few | TRBJ2-5 | TRBV7-6 | TRBD1 | TGTGCCAGCAGCCCCGGGACAGGGGTCACCGGGGAGCTGTACTTC | CASSPGTGVTGELYF
17 | - | TRBJ2-3 | TRBV7-3 | TRBD2 | TGTGCCAGCAGCTTTGTAGCGGGGGGCACTAGCACAGATACGCAGTATTTT | CASSFVAGGTSTDTQYF
16 | - | TRBJ2-1 | TRBV7-3 | TRBD1 | TGTGCCAGCAGCACCACGACAGGGCGCTCCTACAATGAGCAGTTCTTC | CASSTTTGRSYNEQFF
16 | - | TRBJ2-1 | TRBV3-1 | TRBD2 | TGTGCCAGCAGCCGAACAACTAGCGTTTCCTACAATGAGCAGTTCTTC | CASSRTTSVSYNEQFF
15 | - | TRBJ2-5 | TRBV7-6 | TRBD2 | TGTGCCAGCAGCTTAGCTAGCGGGAGATACAATGAGCAGTACTTC | CASSLASGRYNEQYF
13 | - | TRBJ2-2 | TRBV27 | - | TGTGCCAGCAGTCGTCCGAACACCGGGGAGCTGTTTTTT | CASSRPNTGELFF
17 | many | TRBJ2-1 | TRBV28 | TRBD2 | TGTGCCAGCAGTTTACGTGGACTAGCGGGGCCCTACAATGAGCAGTTCTTC | CASSLRGLAGPYNEQFF